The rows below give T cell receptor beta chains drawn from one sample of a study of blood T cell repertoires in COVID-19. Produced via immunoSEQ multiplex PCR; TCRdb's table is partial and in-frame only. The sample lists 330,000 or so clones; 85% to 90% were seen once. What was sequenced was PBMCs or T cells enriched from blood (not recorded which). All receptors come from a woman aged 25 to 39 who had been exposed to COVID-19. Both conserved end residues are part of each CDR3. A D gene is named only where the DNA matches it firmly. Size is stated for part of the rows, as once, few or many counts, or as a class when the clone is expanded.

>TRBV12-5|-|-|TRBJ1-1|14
CASGWTHGNTEAFF
TGTGCTAGTGGTTGGACACACGGGAACACTGAAGCTTTCTTT
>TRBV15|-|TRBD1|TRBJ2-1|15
CATSIADREYNEQFF
TGTGCCACCAGCATAGCAGACAGGGAATACAATGAGCAGTTCTTC
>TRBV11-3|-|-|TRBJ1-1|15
CASSQPTDMNTEAFF
TGTGCCAGCAGCCAACCGACAGACATGAACACTGAAGCTTTCTTT
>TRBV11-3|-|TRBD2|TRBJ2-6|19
CASSPRAGRGVPGANVLTF
TGTGCCAGCAGCCCAAGGGCCGGCCGGGGGGTCCCTGGGGCCAACGTCCTGACTTTC
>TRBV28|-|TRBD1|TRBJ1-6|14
CASSPGGQAAPLHF
TGTGCCAGCAGTCCCGGAGGACAGGCGGCACCCCTCCACTTT
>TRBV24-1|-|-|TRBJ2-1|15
CATSSPWEAFNEQFF
TGTGCCACCAGCTCCCCGTGGGAGGCATTCAATGAGCAGTTCTTC
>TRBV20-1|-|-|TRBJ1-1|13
CSASRQAGTEAFF
TGCAGTGCTAGTCGACAGGCCGGCACTGAAGCTTTCTTT
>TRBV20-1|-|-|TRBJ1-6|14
CSASETAHNSPLHF
TGCAGTGCTAGTGAGACTGCCCATAATTCACCCCTCCACTTT
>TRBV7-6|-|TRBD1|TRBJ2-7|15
CASSATGAPPYEQYF
TGTGCCAGCAGCGCGACAGGGGCCCCCCCCTACGAGCAGTACTTC
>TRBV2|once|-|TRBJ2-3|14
CASRLIGGTDTQYF
TGTGCCAGCCGCCTCATAGGGGGCACAGATACGCAGTATTTT
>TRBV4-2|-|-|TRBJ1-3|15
CASSPRAGSGNTIYF
TGTGCCAGCAGCCCTCGTGCAGGTTCTGGAAACACCATATATTTT
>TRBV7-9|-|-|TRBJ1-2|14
CASSQTSGVYGYTF
TGTGCCAGCAGCCAGACGTCGGGGGTTTATGGCTACACCTTC
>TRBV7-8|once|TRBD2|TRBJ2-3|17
CASSLSGTSGGTDTQYF
TGTGCCAGCAGCTTATCCGGGACTAGCGGAGGCACAGATACGCAGTATTTT
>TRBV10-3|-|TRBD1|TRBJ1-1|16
CAIRGGPHRQGTEAFF
TGTGCCATCAGAGGAGGACCACACCGACAGGGCACTGAAGCTTTCTTT
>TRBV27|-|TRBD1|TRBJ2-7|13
CASSDRGGYEQYF
TGTGCCAGCAGCGACAGGGGTGGGTACGAGCAGTACTTC
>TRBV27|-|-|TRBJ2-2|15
CASSLRSLNTGELFF
TGTGCCAGCAGTTTGAGGTCCCTGAACACCGGGGAGCTGTTTTTT
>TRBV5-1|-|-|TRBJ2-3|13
CASSTNSADTQYF
TGCGCCAGCAGCACTAATAGTGCAGATACGCAGTATTTT
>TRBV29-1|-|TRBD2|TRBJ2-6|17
CSVEGPGGGAGANVLTF
TGCAGCGTTGAAGGGCCCGGGGGAGGGGCTGGGGCCAACGTCCTGACTTTC
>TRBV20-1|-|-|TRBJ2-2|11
CSAPRTGELFF
TGCAGTGCTCCCCGGACCGGGGAGCTGTTTTTT
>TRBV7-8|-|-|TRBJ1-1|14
CASSLAGMNTEAFF
TGTGCCAGCAGCTTAGCCGGGATGAACACTGAAGCTTTCTTT
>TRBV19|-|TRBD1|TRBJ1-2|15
CASSPNGQGDYGYTF
TGTGCCAGTAGTCCCAACGGACAGGGGGACTATGGCTACACCTTC
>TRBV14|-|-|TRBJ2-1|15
CASSQEPSVRYEQFF
TGTGCCAGCAGCCAAGAACCTAGCGTGAGGTATGAGCAGTTCTTC
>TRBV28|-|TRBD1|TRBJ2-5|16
CASSLSLRTGPVTQYF
TGTGCCAGCAGTTTATCCTTGAGGACAGGGCCGGTGACCCAGTACTTC
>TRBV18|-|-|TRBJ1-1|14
CASSADNMNTEAFF
TGTGCCAGCTCAGCAGACAACATGAACACTGAAGCTTTCTTT
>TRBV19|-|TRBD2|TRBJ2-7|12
CATGGAGYEQYF
TGTGCCACCGGGGGGGCCGGCTACGAGCAGTACTTC
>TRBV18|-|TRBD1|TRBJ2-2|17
CASSPLAGQVNTGELFF
TGTGCCAGCTCACCACTGGCTGGACAGGTGAACACCGGGGAGCTGTTTTTT
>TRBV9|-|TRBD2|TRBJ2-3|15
CASSASGRAPDTQYF
TGTGCCAGCAGCGCTAGCGGGAGGGCCCCAGATACGCAGTATTTT
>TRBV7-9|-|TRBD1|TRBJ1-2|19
CASSLNPTGGFFWDYGYTF
TGTGCCAGCAGCTTAAACCCGACAGGGGGTTTTTTTTGGGACTATGGCTACACCTTC
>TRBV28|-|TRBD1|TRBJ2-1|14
CASLGQGSYNEQFF
TGTGCCAGCCTGGGACAGGGGTCCTACAATGAGCAGTTCTTC
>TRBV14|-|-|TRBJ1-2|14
CASSQVNTNYGYTF
TGTGCCAGCAGCCAAGTGAACACTAACTATGGCTACACCTTC
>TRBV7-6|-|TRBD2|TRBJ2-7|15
CASSPGTSGQYEQYF
TGTGCCAGCAGCCCTGGGACTAGCGGGCAATACGAGCAGTACTTC
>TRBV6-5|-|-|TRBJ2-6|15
CASIKYSSGANVLTF
TGTGCCAGCATCAAGTACAGCTCTGGGGCCAACGTCCTGACTTTC
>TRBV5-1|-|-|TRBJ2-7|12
CASSLVNGEQYF
TGCGCCAGCAGCCTCGTGAACGGGGAGCAGTACTTC
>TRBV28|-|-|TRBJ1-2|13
CASHVSGLYGYTF
TGTGCCAGCCACGTGTCAGGGCTCTATGGCTACACCTTC
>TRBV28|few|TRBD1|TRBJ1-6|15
CASSSNRGNNSPLHF
TGTGCCAGCAGTTCCAACAGGGGAAATAATTCACCCCTCCACTTT
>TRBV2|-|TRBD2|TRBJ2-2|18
CASKTGLAGGRYTGELFF
TGTGCCAGCAAAACCGGACTAGCGGGAGGCCGATACACCGGGGAGCTGTTTTTT
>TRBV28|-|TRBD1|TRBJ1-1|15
CASSLTGTGNTEAFF
TGTGCCAGCAGTCTAACCGGGACAGGAAACACTGAAGCTTTCTTT
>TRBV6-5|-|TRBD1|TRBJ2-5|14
CASRLQGAGETQYF
TGTGCCAGCAGGTTACAGGGGGCGGGAGAGACCCAGTACTTC
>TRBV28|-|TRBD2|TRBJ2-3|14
CASGKAGATDTQYF
TGTGCCAGCGGAAAAGCGGGAGCCACAGATACGCAGTATTTT
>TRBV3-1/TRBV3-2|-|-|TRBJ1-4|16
CASSQDRGPTNEKLFF
TGTGCCAGCAGCCAAGATCGAGGGCCAACTAATGAAAAACTGTTTTTT
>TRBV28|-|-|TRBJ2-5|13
CATYEDSQETQYF
TGTGCCACCTATGAGGACAGCCAAGAGACCCAGTACTTC
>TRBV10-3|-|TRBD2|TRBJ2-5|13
CAISGLARETQYF
TGTGCCATCAGTGGACTAGCGAGAGAGACCCAGTACTTC
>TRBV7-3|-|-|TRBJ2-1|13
CASSSLSGNEQFF
TGTGCCAGCAGCTCCCTTAGTGGCAATGAGCAGTTCTTC
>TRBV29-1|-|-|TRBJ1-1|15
CSVEGPGARETEAFF
TGCAGCGTTGAAGGACCGGGGGCGCGGGAGACTGAAGCTTTCTTT
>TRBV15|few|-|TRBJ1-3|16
CATSRDPAGSGNTIYF
TGTGCCACCAGCAGAGATCCAGCAGGGTCAGGAAACACCATATATTTT
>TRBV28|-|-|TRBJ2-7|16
CASSSASQDSLYEQYF
TGTGCCAGCAGTTCCGCCTCCCAAGACAGCCTCTACGAGCAGTACTTC
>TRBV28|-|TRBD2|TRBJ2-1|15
CASRKGRASSNEQFF
TGTGCCAGCAGAAAGGGGAGGGCCTCATCCAATGAGCAGTTCTTC
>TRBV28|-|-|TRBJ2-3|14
CATRGEWRRDTQYF
TGTGCCACCCGGGGAGAGTGGCGGCGAGATACGCAGTATTTT
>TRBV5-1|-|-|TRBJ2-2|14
CASSFSGYTGELFF
TGCGCCAGCAGCTTTTCAGGATACACCGGGGAGCTGTTTTTT
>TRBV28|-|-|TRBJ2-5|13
CASTPQAGETQYF
TGTGCCAGCACCCCTCAGGCGGGGGAGACCCAGTACTTC
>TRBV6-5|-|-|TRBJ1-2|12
CASGRWGDGYTF
TGTGCCAGCGGAAGGTGGGGGGATGGCTACACCTTC
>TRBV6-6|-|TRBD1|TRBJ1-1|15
CASSPSTGDYTEAFF
TGTGCCAGCAGCCCCTCAACAGGGGATTACACTGAAGCTTTCTTT
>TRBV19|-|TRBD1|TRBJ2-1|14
CASMRQGARDEQFF
TGTGCCAGTATGCGACAGGGGGCCAGAGATGAGCAGTTCTTC
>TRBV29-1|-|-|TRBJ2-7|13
CSVGLGDTREQYF
TGCAGCGTCGGCCTCGGGGACACCAGGGAGCAGTACTTC
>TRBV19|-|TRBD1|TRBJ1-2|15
CASSMQQGDYYGYTF
TGTGCCAGTAGTATGCAACAGGGGGATTACTATGGCTACACCTTC
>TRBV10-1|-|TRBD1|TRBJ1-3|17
CASRTKRQGSTGNTIYF
TGCGCCAGCCGTACCAAACGACAGGGGTCTACTGGAAACACCATATATTTT
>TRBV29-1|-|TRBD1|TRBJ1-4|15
CSAAPRTGVNEKLFF
TGCAGCGCAGCTCCCAGGACAGGGGTTAATGAAAAACTGTTTTTT